This T cell receptor beta chain was recorded in a study of T-cell memory formation after mild COVID-19. Trimming cost V 3 bases and J 0 bases; bases outside gene matches: 17. Germline CDR1 reads SGHTS; CDR2 reads YDEGEE. CDR3 length: 21 residues. Using constant-segment primers, 5'RACE produced TCR alpha and TCR beta cDNA libraries carrying sample barcodes and UMIs. TCRdb re-derived calls from the 5' RACE reads in MiXCR, one entry per CDR3 protein. The sample lists about 430,000 distinct CDR3 sequences; under 20% were seen once. This clonotype was observed a handful of times. The sequence derives from a young man who had mild COVID-19 (a few samples of this study predate the infection). Cell type and time point are not known. Sequencing was carried out using PBMCs or a T cell subset sorted from them (not recorded which). The chain has TRBV5-8 and TRBJ2-6; 8 bases are a match to TRBD1. CDR3 loop: CASSSPRDRTLLSSGANVLTF. Here the CDR3 DNA reads TGTGCCAGCAGCTCTCCCCGGGACAGGACCCTCCTGAGCTCTGGGGCCAACGTCCTGACTTTC.